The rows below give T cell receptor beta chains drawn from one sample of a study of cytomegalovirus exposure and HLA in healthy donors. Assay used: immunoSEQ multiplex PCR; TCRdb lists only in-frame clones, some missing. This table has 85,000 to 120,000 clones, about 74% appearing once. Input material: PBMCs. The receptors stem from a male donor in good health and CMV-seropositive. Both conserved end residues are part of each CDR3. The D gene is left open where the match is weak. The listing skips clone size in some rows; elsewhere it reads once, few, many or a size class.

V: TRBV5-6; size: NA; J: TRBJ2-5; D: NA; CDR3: CASSLGGKETQYF; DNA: TGTGCCAGCAGCTTGGGAGGGAAAGAGACCCAGTACTTC
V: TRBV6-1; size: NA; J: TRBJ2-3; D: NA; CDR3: CASRLSLDTDTQYF; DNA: TGTGCCAGCAGGCTCTCTTTAGACACAGATACGCAGTATTTT
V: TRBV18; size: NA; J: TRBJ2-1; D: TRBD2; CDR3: CASSQTSGWGEQFF; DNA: TGTGCCAGCTCGCAGACTAGCGGTTGGGGGGAGCAGTTCTTC
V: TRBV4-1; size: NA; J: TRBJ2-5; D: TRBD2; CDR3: CASSRDGTSGGARETQYF; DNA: TGCGCCAGCAGCCGAGATGGGACTAGCGGAGGGGCTCGGGAGACCCAGTACTTC
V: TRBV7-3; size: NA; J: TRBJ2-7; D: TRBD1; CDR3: CASSSRQGLREQYF; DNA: TGTGCCAGCAGCTCGAGACAGGGATTGAGGGAGCAGTACTTC
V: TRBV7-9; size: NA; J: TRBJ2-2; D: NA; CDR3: CASSPGHSNTGELFF; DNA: TGTGCCAGCAGCCCGGGACACTCGAACACCGGGGAGCTGTTTTTT
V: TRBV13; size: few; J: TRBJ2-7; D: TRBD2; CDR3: CASSLGMAPGLVQYF; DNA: TGTGCCAGCAGCTTAGGGATGGCCCCGGGACTAGTGCAGTACTTC
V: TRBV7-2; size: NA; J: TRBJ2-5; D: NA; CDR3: CASSFFGGEERETQYF; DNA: TGTGCCAGCAGTTTCTTTGGAGGGGAGGAGCGGGAGACCCAGTACTTC
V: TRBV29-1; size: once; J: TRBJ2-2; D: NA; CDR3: CSVAALAGGELFF; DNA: TGCAGCGTGGCCGCCTTAGCCGGCGGGGAGCTGTTTTTT
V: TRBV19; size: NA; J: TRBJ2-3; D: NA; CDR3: CASNPRGKGRDTQYF; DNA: TGTGCCAGTAACCCACGGGGGAAGGGGAGAGATACGCAGTATTTT
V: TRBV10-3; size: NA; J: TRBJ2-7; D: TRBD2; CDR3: CAISETSAYYEQYF; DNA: TGTGCCATCAGTGAGACTAGCGCGTACTACGAGCAGTACTTC
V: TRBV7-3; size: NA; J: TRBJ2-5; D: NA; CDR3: CASSLFGGAETQYF; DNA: TGTGCCAGCAGCTTATTCGGGGGAGCAGAGACCCAGTACTTC
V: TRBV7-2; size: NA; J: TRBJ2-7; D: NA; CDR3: CASSLGQLYEQYF; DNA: TGTGCCAGCAGCTTAGGACAGCTGTACGAGCAGTACTTC
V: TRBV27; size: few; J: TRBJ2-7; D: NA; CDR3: CASSLLASYEQYF; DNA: TGTGCCAGCAGTTTATTGGCCTCCTACGAGCAGTACTTC
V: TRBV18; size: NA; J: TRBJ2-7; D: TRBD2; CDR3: CASSNLAGGAYEQYF; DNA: TGTGCCAGCTCGAACCTAGCGGGAGGCGCCTACGAGCAGTACTTC
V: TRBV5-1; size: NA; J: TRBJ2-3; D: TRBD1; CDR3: CASSIRTGGGTDTQYF; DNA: TGCGCCAGCAGCATTAGGACAGGGGGCGGCACAGATACGCAGTATTTT
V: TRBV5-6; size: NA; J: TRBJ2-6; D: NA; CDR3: CASRIGIRGTGANVLTF; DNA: TGTGCCAGCAGAATTGGGATTAGGGGAACTGGGGCCAACGTCCTGACTTTC
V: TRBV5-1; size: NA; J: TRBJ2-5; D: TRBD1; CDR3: CASRPAGTGGGETQYF; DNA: TGCGCCAGCAGGCCTGCCGGGACAGGGGGTGGAGAGACCCAGTACTTC
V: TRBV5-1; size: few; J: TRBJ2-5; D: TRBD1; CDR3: CASSFNDREQETQYF; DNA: TGCGCCAGCAGCTTTAACGACAGGGAGCAAGAGACCCAGTACTTC
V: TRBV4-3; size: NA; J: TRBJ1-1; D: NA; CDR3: CASSQVVGTTEAFF; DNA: TGCGCCAGCAGCCAAGTCGTCGGTACCACTGAAGCTTTCTTT
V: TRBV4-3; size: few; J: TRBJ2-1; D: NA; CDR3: CASSQVMTGTQFF; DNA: TGCGCCAGCAGCCAAGTAATGACAGGTACGCAGTTCTTC
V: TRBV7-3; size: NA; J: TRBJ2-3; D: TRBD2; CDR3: CASSSLAGVGTQYF; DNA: TGTGCCAGCAGCTCGCTAGCGGGAGTTGGTACGCAGTATTTT
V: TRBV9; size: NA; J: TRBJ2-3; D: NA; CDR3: CASSPRGRDTQYF; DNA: TGTGCCAGCAGCCCCAGGGGCCGGGATACGCAGTATTTT
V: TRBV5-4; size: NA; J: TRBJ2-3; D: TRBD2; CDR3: CASSLWGRARGDTQYF; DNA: TGTGCCAGCAGCTTGTGGGGGAGGGCCCGGGGAGATACGCAGTATTTT
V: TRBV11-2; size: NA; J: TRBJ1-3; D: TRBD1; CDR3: CASSLARGLGASGNTIYF; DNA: TGTGCCAGCAGCTTAGCCAGGGGGCTAGGGGCATCTGGAAACACCATATATTTT
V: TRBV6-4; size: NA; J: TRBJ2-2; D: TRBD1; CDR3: CASRRDRYTGELFF; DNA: TGTGCCAGCAGGAGGGACAGGTACACCGGGGAGCTGTTTTTT
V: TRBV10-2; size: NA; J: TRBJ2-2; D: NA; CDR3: CASTPGTGELFF; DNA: TGCGCCAGCACACCGGGCACCGGGGAGCTGTTTTTT
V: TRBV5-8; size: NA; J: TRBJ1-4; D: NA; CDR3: CASSRGGRGEKLFF; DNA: TGTGCCAGCAGCCGCGGGGGCCGCGGTGAAAAACTGTTTTTT
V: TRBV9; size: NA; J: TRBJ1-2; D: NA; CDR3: CASRGWGLGYTF; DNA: TGTGCCAGCAGGGGCTGGGGGCTGGGCTACACCTTC
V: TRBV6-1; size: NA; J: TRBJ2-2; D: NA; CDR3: CAISLGTGAAGELFF; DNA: TGTGCCATCTCCCTCGGTACGGGAGCCGCCGGGGAGCTGTTTTTT
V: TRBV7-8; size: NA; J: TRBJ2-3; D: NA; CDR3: CASSPQGTVTDTQYF; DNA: TGTGCCAGCAGCCCCCAAGGGACTGTCACAGATACGCAGTATTTT
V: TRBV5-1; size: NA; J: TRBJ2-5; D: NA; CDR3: CASSLVSETQYF; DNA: TGCGCCAGCAGCTTGGTGAGCGAGACCCAGTACTTC
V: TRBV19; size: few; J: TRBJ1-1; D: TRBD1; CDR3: CASSKYRGPMNTEAFF; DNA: TGTGCCAGTAGTAAGTACAGGGGCCCCATGAACACTGAAGCTTTCTTT
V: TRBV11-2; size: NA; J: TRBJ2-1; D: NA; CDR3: CASSLGQGTYNEQFF; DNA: TGTGCCAGCAGCTTAGGGCAGGGAACCTACAATGAGCAGTTCTTC
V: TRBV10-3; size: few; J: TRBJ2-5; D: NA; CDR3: CASHGGAPGETQYF; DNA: TGTGCCTCTCACGGGGGAGCCCCTGGGGAGACCCAGTACTTC
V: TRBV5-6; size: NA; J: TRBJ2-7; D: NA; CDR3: CASRRYGGVSHEQYF; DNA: TGTGCCAGCAGAAGGTATGGAGGGGTCAGCCACGAGCAGTACTTC
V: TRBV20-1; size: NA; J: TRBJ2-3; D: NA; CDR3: CSASPSDTQYF; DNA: TGCAGTGCTAGTCCCTCAGATACGCAGTATTTT
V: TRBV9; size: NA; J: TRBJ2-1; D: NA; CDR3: CASSPGVGNEQFF; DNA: TGTGCCAGCAGCCCAGGGGTCGGCAATGAGCAGTTCTTC
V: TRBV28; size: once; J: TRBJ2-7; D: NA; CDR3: CASSARLTGSYEQYF; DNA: TGTGCCAGCAGTGCCCGTCTCACAGGCTCCTACGAGCAGTACTTC
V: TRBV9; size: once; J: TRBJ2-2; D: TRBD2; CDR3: CASSVGAGADTGELFF; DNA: TGTGCCAGCAGCGTAGGGGCGGGAGCGGACACCGGGGAGCTGTTTTTT
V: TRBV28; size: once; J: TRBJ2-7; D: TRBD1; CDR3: CASSSYRSGTGQSYEQYF; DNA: TGTGCCAGCAGTTCATATAGGTCCGGGACAGGGCAATCCTACGAGCAGTACTTC
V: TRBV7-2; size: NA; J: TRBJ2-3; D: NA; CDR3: CASSLYGSPKSDTQYF; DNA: TGTGCCAGCAGCTTGTACGGGTCACCAAAGTCAGATACGCAGTATTTT
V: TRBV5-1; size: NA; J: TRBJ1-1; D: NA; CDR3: CASSTGTLMNTEAFF; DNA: TGCGCCAGCAGCACCGGGACTTTAATGAACACTGAAGCTTTCTTT
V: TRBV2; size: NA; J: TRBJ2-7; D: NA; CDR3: CASSKDSYYEQYF; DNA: TGTGCCAGCAGTAAGGACAGCTACTACGAGCAGTACTTC
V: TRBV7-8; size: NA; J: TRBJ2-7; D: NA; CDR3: CASSLVETRDEQYF; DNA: TGTGCCAGCAGCTTAGTCGAGACTAGGGACGAGCAGTACTTC
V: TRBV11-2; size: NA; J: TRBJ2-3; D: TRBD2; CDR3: CASSLVVAGSLYTQYF; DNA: TGTGCCAGCAGCTTAGTGGTAGCGGGGTCTTTATATACGCAGTATTTT
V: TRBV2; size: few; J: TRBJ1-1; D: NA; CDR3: CASSELSLNTEAFF; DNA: TGTGCCAGCAGTGAGTTAAGCTTGAACACTGAAGCTTTCTTT
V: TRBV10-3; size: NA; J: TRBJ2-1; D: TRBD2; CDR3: CATTTSGSDEQFF; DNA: TGTGCCACAACAACTAGCGGGAGTGATGAGCAGTTCTTC
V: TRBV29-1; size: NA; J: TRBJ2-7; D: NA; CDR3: CSVHGGYEQYF; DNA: TGCAGCGTCCACGGAGGGTACGAGCAGTACTTC
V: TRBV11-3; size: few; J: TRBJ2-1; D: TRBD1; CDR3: CASSLAGTVLDEQFF; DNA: TGTGCCAGCAGCTTAGCCGGGACAGTACTTGATGAGCAGTTCTTC